Each of the 9 T cell receptor beta chains below was sequenced from the same sample in a study of PD-1 blockade in classical Hodgkin lymphoma. This table comes from immunoSEQ multiplex PCR, and its TCRdb copy is limited to in-frame clones, with some not included. The sample lists 50,000 or so clones, around 75% occurring once. Exposure to brentuximab vedotin varied, and each patient had relapsed following autologous stem cell transplantation. The sample was peripheral blood mononuclear cells (PBMCs), taken before the second cycle of nivolumab. The receptors come from a human donor with classical Hodgkin lymphoma.

The chain joins TRBV5-8 to TRBJ2-7; TRBD2 might be the D (6 bases). Germline CDR1 SGHTS, CDR2 YDEGEE. This CDR3 has 12 amino acids. Trimming took off 8 bases at V and 6 bases at J, with 15 bases between the two ends. The CDR3 sequence: CASWAGPGEQYF. CDR3 nucleotides: TGTGCCAGTTGGGCGGGGCCAGGCGAGCAGTACTTC.

The chain recombines TRBV19 with TRBJ1-1, with D unclear. Germline V gives CDR1 LNHDA, CDR2 SQIVND (reference sequence). V dropped 3 bases and J dropped 3 bases, with 11 bases sitting between them. CDR3 length: 14 amino acids. CDR3 protein: CASSIRQEDTEAFF. The CDR3, as DNA: TGTGCCAGTAGTATTCGGCAGGAAGACACTGAAGCTTTCTTT.

The gene calls are TRBV5-8 and TRBJ2-7; D is possibly TRBD2 (6 bases). Looked up from germline, CDR1 is SGHTS and CDR2 is YDEGEE. V was cut by 7 bases and J by 0 bases, with 17 bases left in between. CDR3 length: 15 residues. CDR3 amino acids: CASLGDSGYSYEQYF. The CDR3 DNA sequence: TGTGCCAGCCTGGGGGATAGCGGATACTCCTACGAGCAGTACTTC.

This clone has a handful of counts. The V gene is TRBV25-1, the J gene TRBJ1-1, with D tentatively TRBD1 (5 bases). The CDR3 length is 13 residues. The V and J ends lost 4 bases and 5 bases respectively, with 11 bases between them. The germline gives CDR1 MGHDK, CDR2 SYGVNS. CDR3 bases: TGTGCCAGCAGTGTTCTGGGGGGGACTGAAGCTTTCTTT. The encoded protein is CASSVLGGTEAFF.

This chain uses TRBV7-9 with TRBJ2-3; no clear D gene. Germline values: CDR1 SEHNR, CDR2 FQNEAQ (reference sequence). V dropped 11 bases and J dropped 4 bases, with 10 bases sitting between them. This CDR3 region has 11 residues. Here the CDR3 reads CAVGGADTQYF. Written as DNA, the CDR3 is TGTGCCGTCGGTGGCGCAGATACGCAGTATTTT.

The chain has TRBV29-1 and TRBJ2-2; TRBD2 aligns across 7 bases. The V and J ends lost 6 bases and 0 bases, in that order; junction bases with no gene match: 7. The germline V gene encodes CDR1 SQVTM and CDR2 ANQGSEA. The CDR3 covers 15 residues. DNA for the CDR3: TGCAGCGTGCTAGCGGCGTTAACGAACACCGGGGAGCTGTTTTTT. Translated: CSVLAALTNTGELFF.

The chain joins TRBV7-9 to TRBJ2-7; the D is unclear. V gave up 1 base and J gave up 3 bases, with 1 base separating them. The CDR3 loop spans 11 amino acids. Germline V gene sequence: CDR1 SEHNR, CDR2 FQNEAQ (reference sequence). CDR3 nucleotide sequence: TGTGCCAGCAGCTTAGACTACGAGCAGTACTTC. Translation: CASSLDYEQYF. Full variable domain (missing parts from reference TRBV7-9 and TRBJ2-7): DTGVSQNPRHKITKRGQNVTFRCDPISEHNRLYWYRQTLGQGPEFLTYFQNEAQLEKSRLLSDRFSAERPKGSFSTLEIQRTEQGDSAMYLCASSLDYEQYFGPGTRLTVT.

The chain uses TRBV7-9 and TRBJ2-7; 10 bases fit TRBD2. There are 13 residues in the CDR3. V shed 10 bases and J 6 bases; nucleotides not matched to a gene: 9. Germline CDR1 is SEHNR and CDR2 is FQNEAQ (reference sequence). The CDR3, as DNA: TGTGCCACCCCGCTAGCGGGAGATATCGAGCAGTACTTC. Amino acid sequence: CATPLAGDIEQYF.

The V and J genes are TRBV7-7 and TRBJ2-7; D unresolved. Germline lookup yields CDR1 SSHAT and CDR2 FNYEAQ (reference sequence). CDR3 length: 14 amino acids. V was clipped by 4 bases and J by 3 bases, with 13 bases between them. The CDR3 DNA follows: TGTGCCAGCAGCTCCCGTGCGGATTTCTACGAGCAGTACTTC. The encoded protein is CASSSRADFYEQYF.